These 26 T cell receptor beta chains originate from one sample sequenced in a study of cytomegalovirus exposure and HLA in healthy donors. Clones were read by immunoSEQ multiplex PCR, and TCRdb kept only the in-frame ones, dropping some. The sample includes about 120,000 clones, 95% to 97% of them seen just once. Input material: PBMCs. The source of these receptors is a man aged 18 to 29 in good health and CMV-seronegative.

The rearrangement joins TRBV30 to TRBJ2-3; no definite D call. This CDR3 is built from 12 residues. Germline V gene lookup returns CDR1 GTSNPN and CDR2 SVGIG (reference sequence). The V and J ends lost 0 bases and 3 bases respectively, with 4 bases between them. This CDR3 is CAWSVHTDTQYF. The CDR3 bases are TGTGCCTGGAGTGTACATACAGATACGCAGTATTTT. Looking up the rest from reference TRBV30 and TRBJ2-3 gives the full variable domain: SQTIHQWPATLVQPVGSPLSLECTVEGTSNPNLYWYRQAAGRGLQLLFYSVGIGQISSEVPQNLSASRPQDRQFILSSKKLLLSDSGFYLCAWSVHTDTQYFGPGTRLTVL.

V gene TRBV5-1 combines with J gene TRBJ1-1, with TRBD1 as a possible D gene (6 bases). The CDR3 has 15 amino acids. V gave up 2 bases and J gave up 3 bases, with 14 bases separating them. CDR1 and CDR2 from the germline V gene are SGHRS and YFSETQ. This CDR3 is CASSFKGRGDTEAFF. As DNA, the CDR3 is TGCGCCAGCAGCTTTAAGGGCAGGGGAGACACTGAAGCTTTCTTT. The full variable domain, in which reference TRBV5-1 and TRBJ1-1 provide the parts outside the CDR3, is KAGVTQTPRYLIKTRGQQVTLSCSPISGHRSVSWYQQTPGQGLQFLFEYFSETQRNKGNFPGRFSGRQFSNSRSEMNVSTLELGDSALYLCASSFKGRGDTEAFFGQGTRLTVV.

The chain is built from TRBV27 and TRBJ2-1; D is perhaps TRBD2 (6 bases). The CDR3 loop spans 13 amino acids. The germline V gene has CDR1 MNHEY and CDR2 SMNVEV (reference sequence). The V gene lost 5 bases and the J gene lost 1 base, with 6 bases spanning the gap. The CDR3 DNA reads TGTGCCAGCAGTGCGGGGTCCTACAATGAGCAGTTCTTC. Its translation: CASSAGSYNEQFF.

The rearrangement uses TRBV4-1 and TRBJ2-3, with 8 bases identical to TRBD1. V lost 5 bases, J lost 6 bases, and 10 bases stayed unmatched. The CDR3 consists of 15 residues. Germline lookup yields CDR1 MGHRA and CDR2 YSYEKL. CDR3 nucleotides: TGCGCCAGCAGCATCTTGCAGGGGGCCGAGGATACGCAGTATTTT. This encodes CASSILQGAEDTQYF.

This clone was seen only once. This sequence joins TRBV4-2 and TRBJ1-5; TRBD1 matches 7 bases. J was trimmed by 4 bases and V by 4 bases; bases with no gene match: 7. The CDR3 length is 15 residues. Germline assignment: CDR1 LGHNA and CDR2 YNFKEQ. The CDR3 DNA follows: TGTGCCAGCAGCCTAAGACAGGGTGAGAATCAGCCCCAGCATTTT. It translates to CASSLRQGENQPQHF.

CDR3 nucleotides: TGTGCCAGCAGCTTAGTAGGACAGGGTGACGGTGGCTACACCTTC. This sequence encodes CASSLVGQGDGGYTF. This rearrangement joins TRBV7-2 to TRBJ1-2, with TRBD1 matching over 8 bases. Trimming removed 1 base from V and 7 bases from J; junction bases left unmatched: 8. The CDR3 loop spans 15 amino acids. Germline CDR1 and CDR2: SGHTA and FQGNSA.

This clone was recorded only once. The V and J genes are TRBV27 and TRBJ2-2, with TRBD1 identical over 10 bases. The length of the CDR3 is 17 residues. Germline V gene sequence: CDR1 MNHEY, CDR2 SMNVEV (reference sequence). Unmatched junction bases numbered 8, after V lost 1 base and J lost 6 bases. CDR3 nucleotide sequence: TGTGCCAGCAGTTTATACGACAGGGGGCGCCGGGCCGGGGAGCTGTTTTTT. This translates into CASSLYDRGRRAGELFF.

CDR3 sequence reads: CASSWDSTGELFF. The DNA for the CDR3 is TGTGCCAGCAGTTGGGACAGTACCGGGGAGCTGTTTTTT. V gene TRBV28 combines with J gene TRBJ2-2, with 7 bases aligning to TRBD1. V lost 4 bases and J lost 5; bases outside the gene matches: 1. Germline V gives CDR1 MDHEN, CDR2 SYDVKM. There are 13 residues in the CDR3.

The V call is TRBV4-1, the J call TRBJ2-7, with D possibly being TRBD1 (6 bases). CDR3 size: 16 residues. V was clipped by 0 bases and J by 2 bases, with 14 bases between them. Per the germline V gene, CDR1 is MGHRA and CDR2 is YSYEKL. CDR3 sequence reads: CASSQDIDRNTYEQYF. CDR3 sequence (DNA): TGCGCCAGCAGCCAAGATATAGACAGGAACACCTACGAGCAGTACTTC.

The rearrangement uses TRBV5-1 and TRBJ2-7; 15 bases align to TRBD2. This CDR3 region has 16 residues. The V gene end was trimmed by 2 bases and the J gene end by 5 bases; junction bases not matched to a gene: 5. Germline CDR1 SGHRS, CDR2 YFSETQ. Here the CDR3 reads CASSLGLAGGVHEQYF. The CDR3 DNA sequence: TGCGCCAGCAGCTTAGGACTAGCGGGAGGGGTCCACGAGCAGTACTTC.

The rearrangement joins TRBV5-4 to TRBJ2-1, with D possibly TRBD2 on 5 matching bases. The germline CDR1 and CDR2 sequences are SGHNT and YYREEE (reference sequence). The CDR3 has 16 residues. The V end lost 4 bases, the J end lost 3 bases, and 17 bases lay between the germline ends. CDR3 sequence reads: CASSPATASSYNEQFF. CDR3 sequence (DNA): TGTGCCAGCAGCCCAGCGACGGCTAGCAGCTACAATGAGCAGTTCTTC.

V is TRBV7-2 and J is TRBJ2-3, with no clear D. The CDR3 is 15 residues long. From germline, CDR1 is SGHTA and CDR2 FQGNSA. V was clipped by 5 bases and J by 5 bases, with 17 bases between them. CDR3 residues: CASSILVGRRDTQYF. CDR3 DNA sequence: TGTGCCAGCAGCATCCTAGTCGGCCGGAGAGATACGCAGTATTTT.

The V gene is TRBV6-5, the J gene TRBJ1-2; D not resolved. The V gene's germline CDR1 is MNHEY and CDR2 SVGAGI. The CDR3 loop spans 13 amino acids. V was clipped by 2 bases and J by 4 bases, with 8 bases between them. The CDR3, as DNA: TGTGCCAGCAGTTACGTGCAGGCCTATGGCTACACCTTC. Its translation is CASSYVQAYGYTF.

This clone was seen only once. The V gene is TRBV4-3, the J gene TRBJ2-5, with 10 bases lining up with TRBD1. The CDR3 has 14 amino acids. V was clipped by 1 base and J by 4 bases; unmatched bases: 0. Germline assignment: CDR1 LGHNA and CDR2 YSLEER. The CDR3 DNA reads as TGCGCCAGCAGCCAAGGGACAGGGGGAGAGACCCAGTACTTC. Protein: CASSQGTGGETQYF.

The chain uses TRBV4-1 and TRBJ2-7, with D tentatively TRBD2 (5 bases). Germline V gene sequence: CDR1 MGHRA, CDR2 YSYEKL. V was cut by 5 bases and J by 9 bases, with 17 bases left in between. This CDR3 has 13 amino acids. The CDR3 coding sequence is TGCGCCAGCAGCATCGGAAACTACGGAGGGCAGTACTTC. This sequence encodes CASSIGNYGGQYF.

CDR3 sequence: CASSLSTGEKLFF. In DNA form, the CDR3 reads TGTGCCAGCAGCTTATCGACAGGTGAAAAACTGTTTTTT. The chain employs TRBV13 and TRBJ1-4; maybe TRBD1 (6 bases). The CDR3 sequence is 13 residues long. The V end was cut by 2 bases, the J end by 7 bases, with 8 bases between. Germline CDR1 is PRHDT and CDR2 is FYEKMQ (reference sequence).

The rearrangement links TRBV28 to TRBJ1-2, with a weak D call TRBD1 (6 bases). The CDR3 sequence is 12 residues long. Trimming took 7 bases from V and 4 from J, leaving 10 bases between them. Per the germline V gene, CDR1 is MDHEN and CDR2 is SYDVKM. Here the CDR3 DNA reads TGTGCCAGCAATCGGGGGGCCTATGGCTACACCTTC. Its translation: CASNRGAYGYTF.

The V and J genes are TRBV6-5 and TRBJ2-1; D not resolved. This CDR3 spans 15 amino acids. Trimming cost V 2 bases and J 9 bases, with 17 bases left between them. CDR1 and CDR2 (germline): MNHEY, SVGAGI. The CDR3 spells CASSYNGAPQGEQFF. CDR3 bases: TGTGCCAGCAGTTACAACGGAGCCCCCCAAGGTGAGCAGTTCTTC.

The chain is built from TRBV5-4 and TRBJ1-5; the D gene is possibly TRBD1 (5 bases). Germline V lookup: CDR1 SGHNT, CDR2 YYREEE (reference sequence). The V end was cut by 0 bases, the J end by 6 bases, with 10 bases between. The length of the CDR3 is 14 residues. The CDR3, as DNA: TGTGCCAGCAGCTTGGGGGGCGACGGTCAGCCCCAGCATTTT. Translating gives CASSLGGDGQPQHF.

The chain joins TRBV21-1 to TRBJ1-2; the table's D call TRBD1 went unverified against the DNA. TRBV21-1 counts as a pseudogene. This CDR3 region has 19 residues. The DNA for the CDR3 is TGTGCCAGCAGCAAGGGCGATCGGACAGGGCCGACCACGGACTATGGCTACACCTTC. Translating it yields CASSKGDRTGPTTDYGYTF.

Note on this clone: The junction differs from germline at one of its ends, possibly a read error. The J gene is TRBJ2-1, the V gene TRBV7-7; D may be TRBD2 (6 bases). CDR3 length equals 17 residues. In germline, CDR1 is SSHAT, CDR2 FNYEAQ (reference sequence). CDR3 in DNA: TGTGCTAGCAGCTCTAGCGTAGGGGAGGCGGGAAACAATGAGCAGTTCTTC. Protein product: CASSSSVGEAGNNEQFF.

The chain has TRBV15 and TRBJ2-1; perhaps TRBD2 as D (5 bases). Germline V gene data show CDR1 as LNHNV and CDR2 as YYDKDF (reference sequence). V was clipped by 6 bases and J by 12 bases, with 24 bases between them. CDR3 length: 15 amino acids. DNA for the CDR3: TGTGCCACCAGTTGGGTCCGAGGGTCGGGGTATGGGCAGTTCTTC. Protein product: CATSWVRGSGYGQFF.

The chain carries TRBV7-3 and TRBJ1-5, with a tentative D call TRBD1 (5 bases). Germline V lookup: CDR1 SGHTA, CDR2 FQGTGA. There are 13 residues in the CDR3. Trimming took off 1 base at V and 7 bases at J, with 8 bases between the two ends. This CDR3 is CASSLNPGQPQHF. CDR3 coding DNA: TGTGCCAGCAGCTTAAATCCAGGGCAGCCCCAGCATTTT.

The gene calls are TRBV4-3 and TRBJ2-1; D is perhaps TRBD1 (6 bases). V gave up 3 bases and J gave up 4 bases, with 13 bases separating them. CDR1 LGHNA and CDR2 YSLEER come from the germline V gene. CDR3 length equals 15 residues. In DNA form, the CDR3 reads TGCGCCAGCAGCCATGCTCCGGACAGTTACAATGAGCAGTTCTTC. This encodes CASSHAPDSYNEQFF.

The chain carries TRBV7-9 and TRBJ2-7, with 11 bases that match TRBD2. CDR3 size: 14 residues. Unmatched junction bases numbered 4, after V lost 4 bases and J lost 5 bases. The germline V gene has CDR1 SEHNR and CDR2 FQNEAQ (reference sequence). The CDR3 loop is CASSYPGLADEQYF. The CDR3 DNA is TGTGCCAGCAGCTACCCGGGACTAGCGGACGAGCAGTACTTC.

The gene calls are TRBV6-6 and TRBJ2-7, with D possibly matching TRBD1 (6 bases). Trimming removed 6 bases from V and 5 bases from J, with 20 bases in between. The CDR3 runs to 15 residues. Per germline, CDR1 MNHNY and CDR2 SVGAGI (reference sequence). The CDR3 spells CASRRGQLPVHEQYF. For the CDR3, the DNA is TGTGCCAGCAGGAGAGGACAGCTCCCGGTCCACGAGCAGTACTTC.